These 17 T cell receptor beta chains share one sample of origin, sequenced in a study of blood T cell repertoires in COVID-19. Assay: immunoSEQ multiplex PCR; the TCRdb copy retains only in-frame clones and omits some. The table includes around 240,000 clones, more than 80% detected once. The sequenced sample was PBMCs or T cells enriched from blood (not recorded which). Receptors were obtained from a man over 45 who had been exposed to COVID-19.

V usage is TRBV2 and J usage is TRBJ1-2, with TRBD1 identical over 10 bases. Germline-derived CDR1 and CDR2 are SNHLY and FYNNEI. J was trimmed by 9 bases and V by 5 bases; bases with no gene match: 6. The CDR3 runs to 13 residues. CDR3 sequence reads: CASSLWTGGSYTF. The CDR3 nucleotides read TGTGCCAGCAGTCTCTGGACAGGGGGAAGCTACACCTTC.

This chain joins TRBV18 and TRBJ2-2, with 8 positions matching TRBD1. Unmatched junction bases numbered 15, after V lost 5 bases and J lost 7 bases. The CDR3 totals 17 residues. Per the germline V gene, CDR1 is KGHSH and CDR2 is LQKENI. CDR3 sequence: CASSKGQGGYGVGELFF. The CDR3 nucleotides read TGTGCCAGCTCAAAAGGACAGGGAGGTTACGGAGTCGGGGAGCTGTTTTTT. Full variable domain (rest looked up from reference TRBV18 and TRBJ2-2): NAGVMQNPRHLVRRRGQEARLRCSPMKGHSHVYWYRQLPEEGLKFMVYLQKENIIDESGMPKERFSAEFPKEGPSILRIQQVVRGDSAAYFCASSKGQGGYGVGELFFGEGSRLTVL.

The rearrangement links TRBV2 to TRBJ1-1; TRBD1 agrees at 8 bases. The CDR3 extends over 13 amino acids. V shed 6 bases and J 4 bases; nucleotides not matched to a gene: 4. The germline V gene has CDR1 SNHLY and CDR2 FYNNEI. As DNA, the CDR3 is TGTGCCAGCAGCGGGACAGGAGGCACTGAAGCTTTCTTT. Translation: CASSGTGGTEAFF.

This clone was observed once. CDR3 loop: CASGLRVGDTQYF. In DNA form, the CDR3 reads TGTGCCAGCGGGCTCCGCGTGGGAGATACGCAGTATTTT. The chain carries TRBV14 and TRBJ2-3, with D uncertain. CDR1 and CDR2 from the germline V gene are SGHDN and FVKESK. There are 13 residues in the CDR3. With 8 bases removed from V and 5 bases from J, the gap between germline ends came to 14 bases.

The V call is TRBV6-5, the J call TRBJ1-4, with 9 bases aligning to TRBD1. With 6 bases clipped from V and 9 bases from J, the junction kept 8 bases outside the gene matches. Per the germline V gene, CDR1 is MNHEY and CDR2 is SVGAGI. This CDR3 comprises 14 residues. The CDR3 region has the DNA TGTGCCAGCAGCCAGGGACAGGGCCTCAAAAAACTGTTTTTT. Encoded protein: CASSQGQGLKKLFF.

DNA for the CDR3: TGTGCCAGCAGCTCCCAGGGGGGGAACACTGAAGCTTTCTTT. It yields the protein CASSSQGGNTEAFF. V is TRBV7-9 and J is TRBJ1-1; 7 positions agree with TRBD1. The CDR3 extends over 14 amino acids. Trimming removed 4 bases from V and 1 base from J; junction bases left unmatched: 3. Looked up from germline, CDR1 is SEHNR and CDR2 is FQNEAQ (reference sequence).

Concerning this clone: Other DNA variants within this sample encode the same CDR3. This chain joins TRBV5-1 and TRBJ2-7, with TRBD1 matching over 10 bases. The V gene end was trimmed by 2 bases and the J gene end by 2 bases; junction bases not matched to a gene: 1. The CDR3 covers 14 residues. In germline, CDR1 is SGHRS, CDR2 YFSETQ. CDR3 DNA sequence: TGCGCCAGCAGCTTAGGACAGGGGGCCTACGAGCAGTACGTC. Protein product: CASSLGQGAYEQYV.

V is TRBV6-1 and J is TRBJ2-2; D remains unclear. Deletions cut 3 bases from V and 0 bases from J, with 8 bases between. Germline V gives CDR1 MNHNS, CDR2 SASEGT. This CDR3 contains 15 residues. CDR3 loop: CASSDVRTNTGELFF. CDR3 coding DNA: TGTGCCAGCAGTGACGTCAGAACGAACACCGGGGAGCTGTTTTTT.

This clone has a single count. This chain joins TRBV27 and TRBJ2-3; no firm D call. Germline V gene sequence: CDR1 MNHEY, CDR2 SMNVEV (reference sequence). The V gene lost 3 bases and the J gene lost 3 bases, with 10 bases spanning the gap. The CDR3 contains 14 residues. DNA for the CDR3: TGTGCCAGCAGTTTTCTCAGCAGGACAGATACGCAGTATTTT. Amino acids: CASSFLSRTDTQYF.

The chain recombines TRBV5-4 with TRBJ2-7; 7 nucleotides match TRBD1. This CDR3 comprises 14 residues. Looked up from germline, CDR1 is SGHNT and CDR2 is YYREEE (reference sequence). J lost 2 bases, V lost 3 bases, and 5 bases had no gene match. The CDR3 DNA reads as TGTGCCAGCAGCTCTGGGACAGTACCCTACGAGCAGTACGTC. Translating gives CASSSGTVPYEQYV.

In regard to this clone: Other DNA sequences in this sample translate to the same CDR3. The chain recombines TRBV7-2 with TRBJ2-2; D gene uncertain. The CDR3 has 13 residues. CDR1 is SGHTA and CDR2 is FQGNSA in the germline V gene. Between the trimmed V and J ends, which lost 1 base and 5 bases, there was a span of 5 bases. CDR3 amino acids: CASSLVRTGELFF. The CDR3, as DNA: TGTGCCAGCAGCTTAGTTAGAACCGGGGAGCTGTTTTTT.

The chain couples TRBV2 to TRBJ1-4; a weak D match, TRBD1 (6 bases). The V end was cut by 4 bases, the J end by 7 bases, with 13 bases between. Germline values: CDR1 SNHLY, CDR2 FYNNEI. This CDR3 is built from 14 residues. The CDR3 nucleotides read TGTGCCAGCAGTGCACAGGGAAGTGGTGAAAAACTGTTTTTT. Residues: CASSAQGSGEKLFF.

This clone was counted only a few times. This sequence joins TRBV11-2 and TRBJ2-7, with 12 bases lining up with TRBD2. This CDR3 spans 15 amino acids. Germline CDR1 reads SGHAT; CDR2 reads FQNNGV. Unmatched junction bases numbered 5, after V lost 6 bases and J lost 2 bases. In DNA, the CDR3 is TGTGCCAGCAGTCGGACTAGCGGGGACACCTACGAGCAGTACTTC. Residues: CASSRTSGDTYEQYF.

The chain uses TRBV6-6 and TRBJ1-5, with D perhaps TRBD1 (6 bases). Trimming left V 4 bases short and J 11 bases short, with 18 bases between. Per germline, CDR1 MNHNY and CDR2 SVGAGI (reference sequence). The CDR3 runs to 14 residues. The CDR3 DNA reads TGTGCCAGCAGTTCCCTAGGACAGTATGAGTCCCAGCATTTT. Protein sequence: CASSSLGQYESQHF.

This chain uses TRBV13 with TRBJ1-2, with 7 bases fitting TRBD1. V lost 8 bases and J lost 5; bases outside the gene matches: 8. The CDR3 is made up of 13 amino acids. Germline V gene lookup returns CDR1 PRHDT and CDR2 FYEKMQ (reference sequence). CDR3 sequence (DNA): TGTGCCAGCGCGGCAGGGGGATATTATGGCTACACCTTC. It codes for CASAAGGYYGYTF.

The genes are TRBV4-2 and TRBJ2-3, with 10 positions matching TRBD2. Germline lookup yields CDR1 LGHNA and CDR2 YNFKEQ. This CDR3 is 16 amino acids long. The ends lost 0 bases at V and 4 bases at J; junction bases unmatched: 4. CDR3 residues: CASSQEKRGGPDTQYF. Written as DNA, the CDR3 is TGTGCCAGCAGCCAAGAGAAGCGGGGGGGCCCAGATACGCAGTATTTT.

This chain links TRBV11-2 with TRBJ1-1, with 9 bases aligning to TRBD1. With V trimmed by 5 bases and J by 1 base, 2 bases remained unmatched. Germline CDR1 is SGHAT and CDR2 is FQNNGV. This CDR3 has 14 amino acids. In nucleotides, the CDR3 is TGTGCCAGCAGCGAGACAGGGGGGAACACTGAAGCTTTCTTT. Translated: CASSETGGNTEAFF.